Detailed here is one TCR beta chain. Its antigen is unidentified. This CDR3 has 15 residues. Germline V CDR1 and CDR2: MNHNS, SASEGT. V shed 5 bases and J 3 bases; nucleotides not matched to a gene: 7. The data stem from a study of T cells after posttransplantation cyclophosphamide. Overall study results and limits: TRB overlap between skin or GI tissue T cells and blood was limited.

Clones were read by immunoSEQ multiplex PCR, and TCRdb kept only the in-frame ones, dropping some. The sample gives 66,000 or so clones, just over 90% of which show up once; 2.5% to 3% is in the top ten. The TCR was taken from a woman aged 25 to 45 in good health and a related stem cell transplant donor. The gene calls are TRBV6-1 and TRBJ2-3; 8 bases match TRBD2. Sample: PBMCs. The CDR3 DNA sequence: TGTGCCAGCAGTACCCTCGGGGGGGCGACAGATACGCAGTATTTT. Protein sequence: CASSTLGGATDTQYF.